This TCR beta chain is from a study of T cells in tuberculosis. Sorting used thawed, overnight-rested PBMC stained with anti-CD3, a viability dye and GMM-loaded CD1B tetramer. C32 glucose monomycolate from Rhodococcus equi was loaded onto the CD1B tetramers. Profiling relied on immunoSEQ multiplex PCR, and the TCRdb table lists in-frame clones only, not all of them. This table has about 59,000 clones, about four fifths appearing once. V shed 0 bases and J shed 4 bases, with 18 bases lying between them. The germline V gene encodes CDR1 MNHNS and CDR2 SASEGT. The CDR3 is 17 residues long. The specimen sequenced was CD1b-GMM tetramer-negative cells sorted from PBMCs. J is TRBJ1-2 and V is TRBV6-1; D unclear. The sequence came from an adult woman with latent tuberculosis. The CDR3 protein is CASSEAPLSGKGYGYTF. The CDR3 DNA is TGTGCCAGCAGTGAAGCGCCCCTGTCGGGAAAGGGCTATGGCTACACCTTC.